The present T cell receptor beta chain was sequenced within a study of T cell responses to AZD1222 COVID-19 vaccine. V was pared by 3 bases and J by 8 bases, with 17 bases between. Germline V gives CDR1 DFQATT, CDR2 SNEGSKA (reference sequence). The CDR3 has 14 residues. TCRdb keeps only in-frame clones here, not all; method: immunoSEQ multiplex PCR. The sample contains 100,000 to 150,000 clones, around 86% of which appear only once. The sequenced sample was peripheral blood, obtained on day 0 of AZD1222 vaccination. V usage is TRBV20-1 and J usage is TRBJ2-1; D possibly corresponds to TRBD1 (6 bases). The origin of this receptor is an adult in good health. CDR3 in DNA: TGCAGTGCTAGTTGGGGGCTGAGGGAATATGAGCAGTTCTTC. Protein: CSASWGLREYEQFF.